This T cell receptor (beta chain) was identified in a study of OX40 agonist ivuxolimab in advanced cancers. Regarding the study in general: Ivuxolimab was an agonistic, fully human IgG2 monoclonal antibody directed against OX40 (CD134), a costimulatory receptor. Intravenous ivuxolimab was administered to patients every 2 weeks at six dose levels: 0.01, 0.1, 0.3, 1.5, 3 and 10 mg/kg. Of the roughly 52 dose-escalation patients, hepatocellular carcinoma was present in about 20, melanoma in roughly 15, renal cell carcinoma in 9 and head and neck cancer in 9. The dose-escalation cohort was about 86% male with a mean age of around 64 years, ranging from about 23 to 85. Patients were allowed to have had prior anti-PD-1, anti-PD-L1 or anti-CTLA-4 therapy, and 40% of the dose-escalation patients had previously received checkpoint inhibitors. Partial responses were achieved by three dose-escalation patients, of whom one had hepatocellular carcinoma and two had cutaneous melanoma. Peripheral TCRbeta sequencing was intended to test whether TCR sequence diversity was altered and clonal T-cell expansion was caused by ivuxolimab. The paper covers the monotherapy dose-escalation part of the phase I ivuxolimab trial, which included N of about 56 patients. The full study reports these points: Which antigens the clonally expanded peripheral T cells were specific for was not determined. Low levels of normalized T-cell clonal expansion were also seen in some nonresponding patients. At doses of 0.1 to 3.0 mg/kg, clonal expansion of both CD4+ and CD8+ T cells in blood was seen between baseline and week 6. Partial responders in the 0.1-3.0 mg/kg groups had among the lowest normalized peripheral clonal expansion, especially among CD8+ T cells. After ivuxolimab, more expanded clones were found on average in CD8+ T cells than in CD4+ T cells.

Regarding this clone: The antigen it binds to is not known. No much larger clone exists at a distance of one base, and base qualities are not known.

For sequencing of the TCRbeta CDR3 region, genomic DNA was extracted from the sorted cells. The immunoSEQ Assay was used to sequence the TCRbeta CDR3 regions. The table comes from immuneACCESS by way of TCRdb, which keeps in-frame sequences with V and J called. Part of the clones is missing from these tables; in studies checked, under half for an unresolved V gene and the rest for unknown reasons. Recorded for this sample are 98,000 or so clones; less than 95% of them occurred a single time. Around 0.17% of the sample is held by the ten biggest clonotypes. CDR1 is given as MNHNS and CDR2 as SASEGT, both from the germline V gene. The CDR3 measures 13 amino acids from cysteine to phenylalanine. Only the CDR3 DNA is retained, 39 bases long and in frame from the first base. V lost 10 bases and J lost 3 bases, and the count of bases not matched to a germline gene is 6. The trial excluded patients who had a history of autoimmune disease or who were on systemic immunosuppression. Peripheral blood for TCR sequencing was drawn from every dose cohort at baseline, at cycle 4 day 1 and at cycle 7 day 1. Samples came from an open-label, multicenter, first-in-human phase I dose-escalation trial of ivuxolimab. Adults with locally advanced or metastatic melanoma, renal cell, hepatocellular, or head and neck squamous cell carcinoma were enrolled in the trial. CD4+ and CD8+ T cells were sorted separately from peripheral blood before TCR sequencing.

The sequence was obtained from an adult with an advanced solid tumor such as melanoma, head and neck, liver or kidney cancer. The chain employs TRBV6-1 and TRBJ1-5; 7 junctional bases match TRBD1. Specimen: CD4+ or CD8+ T cells sorted from blood, collected in a trial of the OX40 agonist ivuxolimab. CDR3 region: CATRDSTNQPQHF. The DNA reads TGTGCCACCCGGGACAGCACCAATCAGCCCCAGCATTTT.